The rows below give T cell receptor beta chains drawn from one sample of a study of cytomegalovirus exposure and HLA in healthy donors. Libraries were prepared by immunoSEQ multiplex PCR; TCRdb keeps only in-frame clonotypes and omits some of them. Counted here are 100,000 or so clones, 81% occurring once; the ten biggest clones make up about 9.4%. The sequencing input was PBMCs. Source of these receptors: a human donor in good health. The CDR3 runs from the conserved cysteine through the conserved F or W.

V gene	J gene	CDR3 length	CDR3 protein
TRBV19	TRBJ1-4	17	CASSTNRGDRRDEKLFF
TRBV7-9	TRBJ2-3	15	CASSLLPQITDTQYF
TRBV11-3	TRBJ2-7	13	CASSLTPSGVNYF
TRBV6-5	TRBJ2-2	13	CASSYSSAGELFF
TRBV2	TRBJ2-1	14	CASTSSGRWDEQFF
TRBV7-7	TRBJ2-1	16	CASSLDLAVSYNEQFF
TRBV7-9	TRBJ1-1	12	CASSLGAAEAFF
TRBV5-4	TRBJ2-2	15	CASSPTSGTAGELFF
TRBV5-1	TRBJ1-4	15	CASSLTGGVGEKLFF
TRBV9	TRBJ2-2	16	CASSVVQGANTGELFF
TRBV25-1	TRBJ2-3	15	CASSAHYRSTDTQYF
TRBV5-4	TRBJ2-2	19	CASSGGGGGPTMNTGELFF
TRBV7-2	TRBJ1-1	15	CASSLGSGLGTEAFF
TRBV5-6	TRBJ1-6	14	CASSTGQGNSPLHF
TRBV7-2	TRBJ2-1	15	CASSSRVSAYNEQFF
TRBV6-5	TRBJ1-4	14	CASSSGQGPEKLFF
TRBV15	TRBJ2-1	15	CATSRELGGDNEQFF
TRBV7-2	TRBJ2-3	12	CASSLEGGPRYF
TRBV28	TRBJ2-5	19	CASSLPGSGGISPGETQYF
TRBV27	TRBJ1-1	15	CASSWGTGGNTEAFF
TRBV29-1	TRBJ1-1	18	CSVVATGLSPSRNTEAFF
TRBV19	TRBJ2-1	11	CASKGGFEQFF
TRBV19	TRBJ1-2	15	CASNRGQGYNYGYTF
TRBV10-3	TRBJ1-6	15	CAIRSPTGGDSPLHF
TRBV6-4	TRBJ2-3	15	CASSLTGGFTDTQYF
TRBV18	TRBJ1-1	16	CASSMKQGMGNTEAFF
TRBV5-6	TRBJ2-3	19	CASSYLGLAGDPGTDTQYF
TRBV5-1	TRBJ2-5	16	CASSPLTIPGEETQYF
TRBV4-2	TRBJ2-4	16	CASSQSSGGSKNIQYF
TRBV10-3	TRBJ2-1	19	CAISESAGTSGGAGNEQFF
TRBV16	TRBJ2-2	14	CASSLLAVPGELFF
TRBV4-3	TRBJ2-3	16	CASSQVARTTTDTQYF
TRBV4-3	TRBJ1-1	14	CASSLQGGSTEAFF
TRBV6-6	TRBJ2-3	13	CASSFEATDTQYF
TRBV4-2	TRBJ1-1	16	CASSQGTGQLFTEDFF
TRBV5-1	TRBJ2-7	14	CASSFRAATYEQYF
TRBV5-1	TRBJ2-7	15	CASSLVSGEVYEQYF
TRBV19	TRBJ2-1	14	CASTPRREYNEQFF
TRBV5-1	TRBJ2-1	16	CASSPGRTGTNNEQFF
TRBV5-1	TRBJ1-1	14	CASSRQGLETEAFF
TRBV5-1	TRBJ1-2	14	CASSLETGNYGYTF
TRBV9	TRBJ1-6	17	CASSAQGTPQGNSPLHF
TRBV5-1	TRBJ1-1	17	CASSLGGRWDVDTEAFF
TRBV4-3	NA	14	CASSQDQGSYEQYF
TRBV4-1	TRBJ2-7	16	CASSQEFRVGSYEQYF
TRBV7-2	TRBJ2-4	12	CASSLPQNIQYF
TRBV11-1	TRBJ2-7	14	CASSAGTGSYEQYF
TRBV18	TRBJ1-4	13	CASARGTNEKLFF
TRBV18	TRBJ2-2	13	CASSPYVTGELFF
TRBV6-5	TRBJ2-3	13	CASSYDRDNTQYF
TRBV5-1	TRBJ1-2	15	CASSRETGANYGYTF